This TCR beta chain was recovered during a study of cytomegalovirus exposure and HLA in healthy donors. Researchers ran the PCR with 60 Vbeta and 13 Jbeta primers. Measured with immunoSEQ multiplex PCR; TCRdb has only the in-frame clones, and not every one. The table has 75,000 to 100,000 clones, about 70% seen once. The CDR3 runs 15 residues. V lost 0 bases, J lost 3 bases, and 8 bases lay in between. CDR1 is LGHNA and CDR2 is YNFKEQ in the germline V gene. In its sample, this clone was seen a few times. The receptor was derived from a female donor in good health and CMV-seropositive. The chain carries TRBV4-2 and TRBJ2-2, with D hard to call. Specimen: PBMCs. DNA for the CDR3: TGTGCCAGCAGCCAAGAGAGTATCGACACCGGGGAGCTGTTTTTT. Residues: CASSQESIDTGELFF.